The following is a T cell receptor (beta chain) sequence with its context. Antigen specificity is unknown. This specimen belongs to a study of T cells in Graves' hyperthyroidism and ophthalmopathy. RNA transcripts gave rise to amplified TCR beta CDR3 regions. HTBI primers drove first-round RT-PCR of the TCR CDR3. Each CDR3 protein is one row after TCRdb ran MiXCR on the multiplex PCR reads. The sample has some 500,000 distinct CDR3 sequences; roughly an eighth are singletons. Patients counted as stable if ophthalmopathy did not develop within 18 months. Fresh peripheral blood, 7.5 to 10 ml, yielded the PBMCs. General study results and limits: Stable hyperthyroidism and ophthalmopathy were separated using 13 V-J signatures. Ophthalmopathy was identified by the model a median 6.5 months ahead of onset.

Deletions cut 5 bases from V and 5 bases from J, with 13 bases between. CDR1 and CDR2 (germline): SQVTM, ANQGSEA. There are 13 residues in the CDR3. Input material: blood. The chain uses TRBV29-1 and TRBJ1-5; D remains unclear. This receptor was obtained from a woman under 30 with Graves' hyperthyroidism. The CDR3 loop reads CSVIFGGHQPQHF. CDR3 bases: TGCAGCGTTATTTTCGGTGGGCATCAGCCCCAGCATTTT.